These 7 T cell receptor beta chains came from one sample sequenced in a study of response to subunit inactivated influenza vaccine. TCRdb redid the calling of the RT-PCR reads with MiXCR, one entry per CDR3 protein. The sample lists more than 500,000 distinct CDR3 sequences; around 10% were seen once. This same sample was also taken into another study, of T cells expressing NK-cell markers. From that report: 5'RACE template switching built TCR beta cDNA with unique molecular identifiers.

This sample comprised PBMCs from blood, obtained on the day of vaccination. These receptors came from a man in his fifties or sixties who received an inactivated influenza vaccine.

The chain employs TRBV4-2 and TRBJ2-2, with D perhaps TRBD1 or TRBD2 (5 bases each). CDR3 length: 15 amino acids. V was trimmed by 3 bases and J by 3 bases, leaving 11 bases between them. CDR1 and CDR2 from the germline V gene are LGHNA and YNFKEQ. The CDR3 sequence is CASSQSGTYTGELFF. DNA for the CDR3: TGTGCCAGCAGCCAGTCCGGGACCTACACCGGGGAGCTGTTTTTT.

About this clonotype itself: One junction end does not reproduce the germline sequence, and a read error may be involved. This chain connects TRBV4-1 to TRBJ2-7, with unresolved D. The germline V gene has CDR1 MGHRA and CDR2 YSYEKL. CDR3 size: 13 residues. CDR3 bases: TGCGCCAGCAGTCAAGATGAGGTCTACGAGCAGTACTTC. Residues: CASSQDEVYEQYF.

The genes are TRBV7-9 and TRBJ2-3; perhaps TRBD2 as D (6 bases). CDR3 length: 14 residues. The germline V gene has CDR1 SEHNR and CDR2 FQNEAQ (reference sequence). V dropped 3 bases and J dropped 8 bases, with 15 bases sitting between them. The CDR3 DNA reads as TGTGCCAGCAGCTTTTGGGCGCCGGAGGGTACGCAGTATTTT. Translating gives CASSFWAPEGTQYF.

The J gene is TRBJ1-1, the V gene TRBV20-1; 7 bases are a match to TRBD1. The junction had 6 bases not matched to a gene; V was cut back by 1 base and J by 4 bases. Germline V lookup: CDR1 DFQATT, CDR2 SNEGSKA (reference sequence). The CDR3 runs 14 residues. CDR3 sequence reads: CSARAGGVGTEAFF. For the CDR3, the DNA is TGCAGTGCTAGAGCAGGGGGGGTTGGCACTGAAGCTTTCTTT.

In this sample, this clonotype turned up a few times. The chain carries TRBV5-4 and TRBJ2-2; weak D call: TRBD2 (5 bases). CDR1 and CDR2 from the germline V gene are SGHNT and YYREEE (reference sequence). V lost 4 bases and J 3 bases, leaving 16 bases between the germline ends. CDR3 length: 16 amino acids. The CDR3 DNA follows: TGTGCCAGCAGCCCCAGCGGCAGAATTTACACCGGGGAGCTGTTTTTT. It is translated as CASSPSGRIYTGELFF. Full variable domain (outside the CDR3, taken from reference TRBV5-4 and TRBJ2-2): ETGVTQSPTHLIKTRGQQVTLRCSSQSGHNTVSWYQQALGQGPQFIFQYYREEENGRGNFPPRFSGLQFPNYSSELNVNALELDDSALYLCASSPSGRIYTGELFFGEGSRLTVL.

This clonotype was seen repeatedly, ten times or more. The chain links TRBV19 to TRBJ2-7, with D maybe TRBD2 (6 bases). This CDR3 is built from 16 residues. The germline gives CDR1 LNHDA, CDR2 SQIVND (reference sequence). Trimming stripped 5 bases from V and 2 bases from J, with 19 bases between. DNA of the CDR3: TGTGCCAGTAGTCCCTCCGGAGGGACGGTCGCCTACGAGCAGTACTTC. Residues: CASSPSGGTVAYEQYF.

This clonotype was counted a few times. The rearrangement uses TRBV20-1 and TRBJ2-1; D remains ambiguous. V dropped 1 base and J dropped 9 bases, with 13 bases sitting between them. The CDR3 runs 13 residues. Germline CDR1 reads DFQATT; CDR2 reads SNEGSKA (reference sequence). CDR3 sequence: CSARVPLGGEQFF. Here the CDR3 DNA reads TGCAGTGCTAGAGTTCCGCTGGGCGGTGAGCAGTTCTTC.